The clone carrying this T cell receptor beta chain was counted ten times or more. As yet, its antigen is unknown. Trimming at V came to 6 bases and at J to 5 bases, leaving 6 bases not matched to a gene. Germline V gene data show CDR1 as KGHSH and CDR2 as LQKENI. There are 15 residues in the CDR3. Amplification targeted TCR beta CDR3 regions from RNA transcripts. The HTBI set primed first-round TCR CDR3 RT-PCR. Using its own MiXCR run on the multiplex PCR reads, TCRdb lists one record per CDR3 protein. There are some 500,000 distinct CDR3 sequences in the sample; approximately 14% occur only once, and about 17% lies in the top ten. This record belongs to a study of T cells in Graves' hyperthyroidism and ophthalmopathy. Points from the study as a whole: Also found in blood were most expanded thyroid clonotypes above 0.001.

V gene TRBV18 combines with J gene TRBJ2-1; 11 bases map to TRBD2. What was sequenced was blood. This receptor was identified in a woman between 18 and 30 years old with Graves' hyperthyroidism. The CDR3 bases are TGTGCCAGCTCCCTGGGACTAGCGGCCCACAATGAGCAGTTCTTC. It translates to CASSLGLAAHNEQFF.